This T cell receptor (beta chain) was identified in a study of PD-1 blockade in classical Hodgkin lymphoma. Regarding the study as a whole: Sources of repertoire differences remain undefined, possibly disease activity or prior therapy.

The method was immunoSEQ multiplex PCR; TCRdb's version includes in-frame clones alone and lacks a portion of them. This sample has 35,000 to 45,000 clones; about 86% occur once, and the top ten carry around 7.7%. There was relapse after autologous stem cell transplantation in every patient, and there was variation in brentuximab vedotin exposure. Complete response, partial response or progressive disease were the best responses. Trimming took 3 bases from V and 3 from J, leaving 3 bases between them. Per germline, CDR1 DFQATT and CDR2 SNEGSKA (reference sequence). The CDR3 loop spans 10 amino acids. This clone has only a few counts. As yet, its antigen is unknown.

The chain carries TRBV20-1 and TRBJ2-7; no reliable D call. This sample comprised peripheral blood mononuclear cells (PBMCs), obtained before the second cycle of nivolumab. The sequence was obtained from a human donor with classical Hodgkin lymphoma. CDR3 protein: CSARGYEQYF. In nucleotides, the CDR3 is TGCAGTGCTAGGGGCTACGAGCAGTACTTC.